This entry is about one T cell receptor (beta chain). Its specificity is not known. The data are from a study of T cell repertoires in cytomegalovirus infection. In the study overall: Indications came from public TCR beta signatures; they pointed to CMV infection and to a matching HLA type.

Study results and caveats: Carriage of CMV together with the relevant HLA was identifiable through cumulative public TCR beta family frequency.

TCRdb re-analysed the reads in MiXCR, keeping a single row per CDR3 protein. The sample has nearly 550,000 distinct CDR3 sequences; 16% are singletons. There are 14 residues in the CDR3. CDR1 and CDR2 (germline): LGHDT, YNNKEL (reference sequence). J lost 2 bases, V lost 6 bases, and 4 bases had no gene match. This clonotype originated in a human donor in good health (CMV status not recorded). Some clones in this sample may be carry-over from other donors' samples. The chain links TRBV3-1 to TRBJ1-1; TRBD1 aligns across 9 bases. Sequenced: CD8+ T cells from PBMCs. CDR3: CASRITGGNTEAFF. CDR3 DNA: TGTGCCAGCAGAATTACAGGGGGCAACACTGAAGCTTTCTTT.